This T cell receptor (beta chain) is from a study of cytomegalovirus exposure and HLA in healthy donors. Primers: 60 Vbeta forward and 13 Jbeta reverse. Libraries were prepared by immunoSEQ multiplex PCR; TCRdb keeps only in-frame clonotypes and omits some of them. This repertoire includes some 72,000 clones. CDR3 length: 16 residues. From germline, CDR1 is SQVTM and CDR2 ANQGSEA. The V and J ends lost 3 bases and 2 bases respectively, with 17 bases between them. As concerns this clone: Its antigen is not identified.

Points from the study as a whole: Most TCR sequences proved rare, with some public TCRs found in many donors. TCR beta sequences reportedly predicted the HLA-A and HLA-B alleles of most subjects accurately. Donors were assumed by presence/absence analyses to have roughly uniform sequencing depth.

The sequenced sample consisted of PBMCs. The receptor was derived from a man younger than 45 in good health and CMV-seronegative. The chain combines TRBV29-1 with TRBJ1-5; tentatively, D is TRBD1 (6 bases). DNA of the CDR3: TGCAGCGTTGAGCACAGGGATCCGGATGGCAATCAGCCCCAGCATTTT. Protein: CSVEHRDPDGNQPQHF.